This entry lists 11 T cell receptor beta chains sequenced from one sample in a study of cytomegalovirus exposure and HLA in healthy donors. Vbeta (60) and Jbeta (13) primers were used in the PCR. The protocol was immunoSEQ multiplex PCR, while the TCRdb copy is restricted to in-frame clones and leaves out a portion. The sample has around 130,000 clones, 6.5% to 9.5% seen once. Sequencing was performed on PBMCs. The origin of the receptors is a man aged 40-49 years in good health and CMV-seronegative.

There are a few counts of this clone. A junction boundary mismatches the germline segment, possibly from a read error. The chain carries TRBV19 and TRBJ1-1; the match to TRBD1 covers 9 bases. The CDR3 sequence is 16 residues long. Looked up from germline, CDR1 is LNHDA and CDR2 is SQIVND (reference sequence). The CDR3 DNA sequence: TGTGCCAGTAGTATAACGGACAGGGGTTGGAACGCTGAAGCTTTCTTT. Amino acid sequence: CASSITDRGWNAEAFF.

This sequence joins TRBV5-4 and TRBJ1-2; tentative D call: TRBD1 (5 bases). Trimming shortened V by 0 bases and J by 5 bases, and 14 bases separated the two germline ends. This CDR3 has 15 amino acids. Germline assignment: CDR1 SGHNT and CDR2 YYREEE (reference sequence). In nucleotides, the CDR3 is TGTGCCAGCAGCTTGGCCGCGACAGACGTTTATGGCTACACCTTC. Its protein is CASSLAATDVYGYTF. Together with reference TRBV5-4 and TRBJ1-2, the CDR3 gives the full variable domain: ETGVTQSPTHLIKTRGQQVTLRCSSQSGHNTVSWYQQALGQGPQFIFQYYREEENGRGNFPPRFSGLQFPNYSSELNVNALELDDSALYLCASSLAATDVYGYTFGSGTRLTVV.

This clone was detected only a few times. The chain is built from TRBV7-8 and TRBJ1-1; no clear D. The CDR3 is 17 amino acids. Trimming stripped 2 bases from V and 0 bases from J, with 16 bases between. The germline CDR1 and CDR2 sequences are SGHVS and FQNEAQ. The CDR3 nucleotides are TGTGCCAGCAGCTTACCGAGGAGGAGGACGATGAACACTGAAGCTTTCTTT. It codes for CASSLPRRRTMNTEAFF.

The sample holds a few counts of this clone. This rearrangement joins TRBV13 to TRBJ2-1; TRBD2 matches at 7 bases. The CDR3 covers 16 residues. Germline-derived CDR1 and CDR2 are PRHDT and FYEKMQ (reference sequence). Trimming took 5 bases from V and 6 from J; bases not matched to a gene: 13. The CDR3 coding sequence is TGTGCCAGCAGCCCCTCCGGCGAGCGGGGCAGCAATGAGCAGTTCTTC. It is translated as CASSPSGERGSNEQFF.

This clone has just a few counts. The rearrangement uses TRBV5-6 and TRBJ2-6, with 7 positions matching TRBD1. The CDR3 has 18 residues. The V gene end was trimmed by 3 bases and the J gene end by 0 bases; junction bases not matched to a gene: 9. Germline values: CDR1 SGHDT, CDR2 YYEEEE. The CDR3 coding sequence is TGTGCCAGCAGCTCTCTCAGACAGGGTAGCTCTGGGGCCAACGTCCTGACTTTC. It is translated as CASSSLRQGSSGANVLTF.

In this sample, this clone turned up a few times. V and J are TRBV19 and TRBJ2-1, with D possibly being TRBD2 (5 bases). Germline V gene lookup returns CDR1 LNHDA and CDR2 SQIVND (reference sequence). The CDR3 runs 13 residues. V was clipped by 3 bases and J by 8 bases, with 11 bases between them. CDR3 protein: CASSIISGDEQFF. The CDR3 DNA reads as TGTGCCAGTAGTATCATAAGCGGAGATGAGCAGTTCTTC.

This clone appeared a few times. CDR3: CASSAPGTGSGYTF. In DNA, the CDR3 is TGTGCCAGCAGTGCTCCCGGGACAGGGTCCGGCTACACCTTC. The genes are TRBV6-6 and TRBJ1-2; 9 bases align to TRBD1. V lost 5 bases and J lost 8; bases outside the gene matches: 9. CDR3 length: 14 residues. Germline V gene sequence: CDR1 MNHNY, CDR2 SVGAGI (reference sequence).

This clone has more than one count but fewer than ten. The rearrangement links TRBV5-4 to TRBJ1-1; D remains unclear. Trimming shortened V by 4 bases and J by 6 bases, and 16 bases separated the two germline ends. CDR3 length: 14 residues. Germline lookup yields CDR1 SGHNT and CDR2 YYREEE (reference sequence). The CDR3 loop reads CASSRGQVVAEAFF. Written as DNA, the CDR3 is TGTGCCAGCAGCCGCGGGCAGGTCGTGGCTGAAGCTTTCTTT.

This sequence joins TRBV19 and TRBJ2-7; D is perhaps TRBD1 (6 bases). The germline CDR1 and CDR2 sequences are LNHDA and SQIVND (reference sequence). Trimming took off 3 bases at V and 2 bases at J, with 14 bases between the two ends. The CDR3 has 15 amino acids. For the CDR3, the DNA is TGTGCCAGTAGTATCGGGACAACCTATCCCTACGAGCAGTACTTC. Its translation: CASSIGTTYPYEQYF.

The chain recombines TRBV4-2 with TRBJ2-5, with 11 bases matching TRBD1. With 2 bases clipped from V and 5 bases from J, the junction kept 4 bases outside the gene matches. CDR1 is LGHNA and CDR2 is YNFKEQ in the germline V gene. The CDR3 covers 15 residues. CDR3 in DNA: TGTGCCAGCAGCCAATGGGACAGGGGGTCGGAGACCCAGTACTTC. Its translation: CASSQWDRGSETQYF.

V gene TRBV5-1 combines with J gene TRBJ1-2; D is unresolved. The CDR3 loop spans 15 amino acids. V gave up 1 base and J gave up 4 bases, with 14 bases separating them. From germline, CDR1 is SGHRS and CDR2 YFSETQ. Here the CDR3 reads CASSLFNSPSYGYTF. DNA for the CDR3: TGCGCCAGCAGCTTGTTCAACAGCCCGTCCTATGGCTACACCTTC.